Below are 4 T cell receptor beta chains sequenced from a single sample in a study of blood T cell repertoires in COVID-19. The method was immunoSEQ multiplex PCR; TCRdb's version includes in-frame clones alone and lacks a portion of them. The data show fewer than 300,000 clones, with 80% to 85% seen just once and more than 15% held by the top ten. The sequencing sample was made of peripheral blood. The receptors were gathered from a person between 70 and 80 years old with COVID-19, enrolled during active disease.

J is TRBJ2-7 and V is TRBV30; 11 positions match TRBD2. V shed 5 bases and J 2 bases; nucleotides not matched to a gene: 5. CDR1 and CDR2 from the germline V gene are GTSNPN and SVGIG (reference sequence). The CDR3 consists of 14 residues. The CDR3 DNA reads as TGTGCCTGGGATAGCGGGAGGGTTCCCTACGAGCAGTACTTC. Translating gives CAWDSGRVPYEQYF.

This clone was counted only a few times. The chain links TRBV5-1 to TRBJ2-2, with D tentatively TRBD1 (5 bases). The CDR3 length is 17 residues. Germline V gene sequence: CDR1 SGHRS, CDR2 YFSETQ. The ends were cut back, 4 bases at V and 1 base at J, with 17 bases in the middle. CDR3: CASSPRSQTGNTGELFF. Written as DNA, the CDR3 is TGCGCCAGCAGCCCGAGGTCGCAAACAGGGAACACCGGGGAGCTGTTTTTT.

The J gene is TRBJ2-7, the V gene TRBV5-1; 13 bases are a match to TRBD2. The germline CDR1 and CDR2 sequences are SGHRS and YFSETQ. This CDR3 has 16 residues. Trimming removed 1 base from V and 3 bases from J; junction bases left unmatched: 4. The CDR3, as DNA: TGCGCCAGCAGCTTGTCGGGACTAGCGGGATTCTACGAGCAGTACTTC. Protein: CASSLSGLAGFYEQYF.

This chain links TRBV5-1 with TRBJ2-1, with TRBD2 as a possible D gene (6 bases). Per germline, CDR1 SGHRS and CDR2 YFSETQ. The CDR3 has 16 amino acids. Trimming removed 0 bases from V and 2 bases from J, with 12 bases in between. The CDR3 loop is CASSLVSGLAYNEQFF. The CDR3 bases are TGCGCCAGCAGCTTGGTTTCGGGACTCGCCTACAATGAGCAGTTCTTC. The full variable domain, in which reference TRBV5-1 and TRBJ2-1 provide the parts outside the CDR3, is KAGVTQTPRYLIKTRGQQVTLSCSPISGHRSVSWYQQTPGQGLQFLFEYFSETQRNKGNFPGRFSGRQFSNSRSEMNVSTLELGDSALYLCASSLVSGLAYNEQFFGPGTRLTVL.